This is a list of T cell receptor beta chains from one sample in a study of CD8 T cells in Susac syndrome. TCRdb used MiXCR to reprocess the immunoSEQ multiplex PCR reads, holding one entry per CDR3 protein. The sample has more than 80,000 distinct CDR3 sequences, 94% seen once; the top ten hold 0.41%. Source material: CD8+ T cells from PBMCs. These receptors all come from a human donor with Susac syndrome. Each CDR3 is given with its conserved first and last residue. The order of the fields is J gene, D gene, V gene, clone size, CDR3 protein, CDR3 DNA. D genes are given only for firm matches. Rows give clone size only sometimes, using once, few, many, or a class for an expanded clone.

>TRBJ2-1|TRBD1|TRBV6-2/TRBV6-3|NA
CASGLTGEVNEQFF
TGTGCCAGCGGATTGACAGGGGAGGTCAATGAGCAGTTCTTC
>TRBJ2-1|NA|TRBV20-1|NA
CSAAGDSYNEQFF
TGCAGTGCCGCCGGAGACTCCTACAATGAGCAGTTCTTC
>TRBJ2-5|NA|TRBV5-1|NA
CASTHLAPQETQYF
TGCGCCAGCACCCACCTAGCGCCCCAAGAGACCCAGTACTTC
>TRBJ2-3|NA|TRBV7-2|NA
CASSLGTADTDTQYF
TGTGCCAGCAGCCTAGGGACTGCGGACACAGATACGCAGTATTTT
>TRBJ2-1|NA|TRBV7-9|NA
CASSATGLLYNEQFF
TGTGCCAGCAGCGCAACGGGACTCCTCTACAATGAGCAGTTCTTC
>TRBJ2-5|NA|TRBV19|NA
CASSTGPSYQETQYF
TGTGCCAGTAGTACTGGACCGTCGTACCAAGAGACCCAGTACTTC
>TRBJ2-2|NA|TRBV7-3|NA
CASSLPWGELFF
TGTGCCAGCAGCCTTCCCTGGGGGGAGCTGTTTTTT
>TRBJ1-2|NA|TRBV27|NA
CASSLFASANYGYTF
TGTGCCAGCAGTTTATTCGCCAGTGCTAACTATGGCTACACCTTC
>TRBJ2-3|NA|TRBV5-4|NA
CASTWGTSTDTQYF
TGTGCCAGTACCTGGGGGACTAGCACAGATACGCAGTATTTT
>TRBJ2-7|TRBD1|TRBV13|NA
CASSPKGFQGAVSYEQYF
TGTGCCAGCAGCCCCAAGGGGTTCCAGGGGGCCGTGTCCTACGAGCAGTACTTC
>TRBJ2-1|NA|TRBV6-2/TRBV6-3|NA
CASSYMRNEQFF
TGTGCCAGCAGTTACATGCGCAATGAGCAGTTCTTC
>TRBJ1-2|TRBD1|TRBV9|once
CASSTGGSYGYTF
TGTGCCAGCAGTACAGGGGGAAGCTATGGCTACACCTTC
>TRBJ2-7|NA|TRBV9|NA
CASSVGSGRAYEQYF
TGTGCCAGCAGCGTAGGATCTGGCAGAGCCTACGAGCAGTACTTC
>TRBJ2-1|TRBD2|TRBV20-1|NA
CSARDLGLASHEQFF
TGCAGTGCTAGAGATCTGGGACTAGCGTCCCATGAGCAGTTCTTC
>TRBJ1-3|NA|TRBV27|once
CASSPTTGNTIYF
TGTGCCAGCAGTCCAACAACTGGAAACACCATATATTTT
>TRBJ2-2|NA|TRBV5-4|NA
CASTTTGQGTGELFF
TGTGCCAGCACCACCACGGGCCAAGGCACCGGGGAGCTGTTTTTT
>TRBJ2-3|NA|TRBV6-4|NA
CASSDRHRHTDTQYF
TGTGCCAGCAGTGACCGACACAGACACACAGATACGCAGTATTTT
>TRBJ2-7|TRBD1|TRBV2|NA
CASSMSRDSGYEQYF
TGTGCCAGCAGCATGTCCCGGGACAGTGGATACGAGCAGTACTTC
>TRBJ2-2|TRBD2|TRBV29-1|once
CSVAQSGGGAGELFF
TGCAGCGTTGCACAATCAGGCGGGGGGGCCGGGGAGCTGTTTTTT
>TRBJ2-6|NA|TRBV10-3|NA
CAISEGPGANVLTF
TGTGCCATCAGTGAAGGGCCCGGGGCCAACGTCCTGACTTTC
>TRBJ2-5|NA|TRBV6-2/TRBV6-3|NA
CASSYPAETQYF
TGTGCCAGCAGTTACCCAGCGGAGACCCAGTACTTC
>TRBJ2-1|TRBD2|TRBV7-9|NA
CASSTTSGGPYNEQFF
TGTGCCAGCAGCACTACTAGCGGGGGACCCTACAATGAGCAGTTCTTC
>TRBJ1-1|NA|TRBV12-3/TRBV12-4|once
CASRQNTEAFF
TGTGCCAGCAGGCAAAACACTGAAGCTTTCTTT
>TRBJ2-3|NA|TRBV19|NA
CASSTNLGTDTQYF
TGTGCCAGTAGTACCAACCTCGGCACAGATACGCAGTATTTT
>TRBJ1-2|NA|TRBV20-1|NA
CSASSRNNYGYTF
TGCAGTGCTAGTAGTCGAAATAACTATGGCTACACCTTC
>TRBJ2-3|NA|TRBV4-3|NA
CASSSRDTNRDTQYF
TGCGCCAGCAGCAGCAGGGACACCAACAGGGATACGCAGTATTTT
>TRBJ2-1|NA|TRBV25-1|NA
CASSDVGREEFF
TGTGCCAGCAGTGACGTGGGCAGAGAAGAGTTCTTC
>TRBJ2-1|NA|TRBV6-2/TRBV6-3|NA
CASSYGLHNEQFF
TGTGCCAGCAGTTACGGCCTCCACAATGAGCAGTTCTTC
>TRBJ2-5|TRBD1|TRBV16|NA
CASSRQGGETQYF
TGTGCCAGCAGCCGACAGGGGGGAGAGACCCAGTACTTC
>TRBJ2-2|TRBD2|TRBV9|NA
CASSTGTSGVNTGELFF
TGTGCCAGCAGCACCGGGACTAGCGGGGTAAACACCGGGGAGCTGTTTTTT